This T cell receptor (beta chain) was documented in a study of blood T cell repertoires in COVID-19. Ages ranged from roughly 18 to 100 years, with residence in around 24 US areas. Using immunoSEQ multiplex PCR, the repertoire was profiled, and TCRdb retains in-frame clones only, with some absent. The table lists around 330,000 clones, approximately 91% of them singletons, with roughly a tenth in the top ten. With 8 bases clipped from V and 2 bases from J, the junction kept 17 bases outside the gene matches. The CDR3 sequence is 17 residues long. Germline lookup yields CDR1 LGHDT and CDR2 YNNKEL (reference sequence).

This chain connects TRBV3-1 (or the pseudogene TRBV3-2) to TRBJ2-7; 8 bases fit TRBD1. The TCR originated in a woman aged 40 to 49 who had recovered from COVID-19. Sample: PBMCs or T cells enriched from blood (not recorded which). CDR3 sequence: CASAPRQGQGLPYEQYF. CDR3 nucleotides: TGTGCCAGCGCACCTCGTCAAGGACAGGGCCTCCCCTACGAGCAGTACTTC.